The source of this T cell receptor beta chain is a study of siplizumab effects on memory and regulatory T cells. Sequenced by immunoSEQ multiplex PCR; TCRdb stores in-frame clones only, minus some. The sample comprises some 100,000 clones, about 91% of which are singletons, and around 0.75% rests with the top ten. Regarding the study as a whole: The study did not confirm that proliferating Tregs from siplizumab cultures were suppressive. An assignable phenotype, naive or memory, was missing from roughly 78-96% of proliferating CD4+ or CD8+ clones.

With regard to this clone: As yet, its antigen is unknown.

The sample was Tregs sorted from blood. This sequence originates from a human donor in good health.

CDR3 sequence reads: CATSIGGTSGQETQYF. In nucleotides, the CDR3 is TGTGCCACCAGCATAGGCGGGACTAGCGGACAAGAGACCCAGTACTTC. The rearrangement uses TRBV15 and TRBJ2-5; the match to TRBD2 covers 11 bases. The germline CDR1 and CDR2 sequences are LNHNV and YYDKDF (reference sequence). V lost 4 bases to trimming and J lost 2 bases; unmatched junction nucleotides: 6. The CDR3 covers 16 residues.